This T cell receptor beta chain was identified during a study of breast tumors, draining lymph nodes, adjacent tissues. The lymph nodes were axillary draining lymph nodes from breast cancer patients. Of note for this clonotype: The antigen is not known. Just one base apart from a much larger clone, this may be a read error.

Findings and caveats of the study: Tumor and nontumor repertoires were significantly more similar in luminal-like than in basal-like breast cancer. The lymph node origin of tumor T cells was framed as consistent with a hypothesis, not demonstrated. The data were judged consistent with most tumor T cells coming from lymph node and expanding in tumor. Tumor TCR diversity was below lymph nodes but above nontumor tissue.

The CDR3 length is 15 residues. CDR1 and CDR2 (germline): MNHEY, SVGAGI. In TCRdb, the multiplex PCR reads were re-called with MiXCR into one record per CDR3 protein. This table has approximately 140,000 distinct CDR3 sequences, 32% appearing once. The TCR was taken from a female donor with breast cancer. Some clones in this sample may be carry-over from other donors' samples. The chain uses TRBV6-5 and TRBJ1-2; 8 nucleotides line up with TRBD1. Sequencing was done on a sample of axillary lymph node tissue. CDR3 in DNA: TGTGCCTGCAGTTACTCAGGCAGGGGGCAGAGCGGCTACACCTTC. It translates to CACSYSGRGQSGYTF.